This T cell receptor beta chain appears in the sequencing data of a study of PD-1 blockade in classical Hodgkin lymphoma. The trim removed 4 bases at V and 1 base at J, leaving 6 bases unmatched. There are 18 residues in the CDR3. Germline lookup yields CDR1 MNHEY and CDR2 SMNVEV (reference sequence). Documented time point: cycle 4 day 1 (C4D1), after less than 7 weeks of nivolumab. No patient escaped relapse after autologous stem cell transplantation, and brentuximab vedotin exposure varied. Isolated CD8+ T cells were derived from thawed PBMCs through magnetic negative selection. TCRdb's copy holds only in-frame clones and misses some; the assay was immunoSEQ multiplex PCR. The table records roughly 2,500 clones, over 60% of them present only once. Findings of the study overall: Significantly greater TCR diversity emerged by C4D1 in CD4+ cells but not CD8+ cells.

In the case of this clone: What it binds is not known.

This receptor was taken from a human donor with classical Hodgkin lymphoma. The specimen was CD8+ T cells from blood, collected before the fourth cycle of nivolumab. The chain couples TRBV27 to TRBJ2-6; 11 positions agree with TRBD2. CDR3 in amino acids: CASSSLAGGPSGANVLTF. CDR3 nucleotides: TGTGCCAGCAGTTCATTAGCGGGGGGGCCGTCTGGGGCCAACGTCCTGACTTTC.